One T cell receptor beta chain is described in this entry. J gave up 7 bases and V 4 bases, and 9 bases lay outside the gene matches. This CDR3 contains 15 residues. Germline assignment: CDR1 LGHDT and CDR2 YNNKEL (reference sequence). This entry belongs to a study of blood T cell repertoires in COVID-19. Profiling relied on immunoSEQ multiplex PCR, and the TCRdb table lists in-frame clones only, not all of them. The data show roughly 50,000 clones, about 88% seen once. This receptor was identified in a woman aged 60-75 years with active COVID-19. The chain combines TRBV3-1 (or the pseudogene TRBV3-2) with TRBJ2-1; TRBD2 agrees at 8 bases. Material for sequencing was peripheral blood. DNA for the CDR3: TGTGCCAGCAGCCTTCGGGAGGGTGGGGGGAATGAGCAGTTCTTC. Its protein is CASSLREGGGNEQFF.